This entry is about one T cell receptor (beta chain). Profiling relied on immunoSEQ multiplex PCR, and the TCRdb table lists in-frame clones only, not all of them. Of 110,000 to 150,000 clones listed, approximately 92% are singletons. CDR1 is SGDLS and CDR2 is YYNGEE in the germline V gene. Deletions cut 4 bases from V and 1 base from J, with 18 bases between. This CDR3 has 16 residues. The data were taken from a study of blood T cell repertoires in COVID-19. V gene TRBV9 combines with J gene TRBJ2-7; D remains ambiguous. Source material: peripheral blood. The sequence was obtained from a woman aged 60-75 years with active COVID-19. The CDR3 loop is CASSPEESALSYEQYF. CDR3 bases: TGTGCCAGCAGCCCCGAGGAGTCGGCCTTATCCTACGAGCAGTACTTC.